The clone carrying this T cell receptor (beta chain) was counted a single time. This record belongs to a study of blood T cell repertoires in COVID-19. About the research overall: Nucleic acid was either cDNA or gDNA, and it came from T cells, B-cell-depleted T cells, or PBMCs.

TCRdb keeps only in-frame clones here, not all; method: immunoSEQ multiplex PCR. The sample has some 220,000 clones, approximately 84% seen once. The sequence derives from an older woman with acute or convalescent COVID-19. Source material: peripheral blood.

DNA for the CDR3: TGTGCCAGCCTGACAGGGGGCTCGATCACTGAAGCTTTCTTT. Protein: CASLTGGSITEAFF. The chain is built from TRBV28 and TRBJ1-1; TRBD1 agrees at 10 bases. Germline CDR1 MDHEN, CDR2 SYDVKM. The V segment lost 8 bases and the J segment 4 bases; nucleotides outside the gene matches: 7. This CDR3 has 14 residues.